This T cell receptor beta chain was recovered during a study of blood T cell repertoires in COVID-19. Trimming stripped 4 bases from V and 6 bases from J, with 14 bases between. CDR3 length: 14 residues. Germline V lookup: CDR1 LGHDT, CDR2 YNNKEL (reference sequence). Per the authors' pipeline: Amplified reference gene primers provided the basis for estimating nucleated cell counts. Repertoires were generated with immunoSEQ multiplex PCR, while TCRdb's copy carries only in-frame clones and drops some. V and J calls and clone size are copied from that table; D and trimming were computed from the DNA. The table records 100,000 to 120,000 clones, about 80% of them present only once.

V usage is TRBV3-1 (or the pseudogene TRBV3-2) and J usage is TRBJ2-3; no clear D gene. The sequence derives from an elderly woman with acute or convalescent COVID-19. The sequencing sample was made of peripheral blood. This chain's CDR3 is CASSLRSLEDTQYF. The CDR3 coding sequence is TGTGCCAGCAGCCTCCGGTCGCTCGAGGATACGCAGTATTTT.